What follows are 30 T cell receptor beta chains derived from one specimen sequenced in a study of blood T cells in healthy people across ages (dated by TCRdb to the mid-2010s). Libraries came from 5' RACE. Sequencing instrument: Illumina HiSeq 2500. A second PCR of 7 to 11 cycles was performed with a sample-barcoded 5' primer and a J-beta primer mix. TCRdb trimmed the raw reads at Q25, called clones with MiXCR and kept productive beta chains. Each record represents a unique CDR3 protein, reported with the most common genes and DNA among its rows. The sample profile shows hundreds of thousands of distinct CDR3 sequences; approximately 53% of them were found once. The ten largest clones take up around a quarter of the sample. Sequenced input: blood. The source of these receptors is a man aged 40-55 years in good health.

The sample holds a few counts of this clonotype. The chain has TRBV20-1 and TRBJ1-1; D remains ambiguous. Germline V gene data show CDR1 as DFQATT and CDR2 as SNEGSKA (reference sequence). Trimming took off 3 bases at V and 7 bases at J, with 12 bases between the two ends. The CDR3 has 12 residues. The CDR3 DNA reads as TGCAGTGCTAGGAGTCAGGCAATTGAAGCTTTCTTT. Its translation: CSARSQAIEAFF.

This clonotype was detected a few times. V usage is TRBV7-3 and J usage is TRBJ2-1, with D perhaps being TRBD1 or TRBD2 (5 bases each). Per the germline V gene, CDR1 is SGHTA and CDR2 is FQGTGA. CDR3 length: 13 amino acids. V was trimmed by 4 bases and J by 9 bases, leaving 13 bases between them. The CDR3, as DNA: TGTGCCAGCAGCTGGGGACCCTCCGGTGAGCAGTTCTTC. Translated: CASSWGPSGEQFF.

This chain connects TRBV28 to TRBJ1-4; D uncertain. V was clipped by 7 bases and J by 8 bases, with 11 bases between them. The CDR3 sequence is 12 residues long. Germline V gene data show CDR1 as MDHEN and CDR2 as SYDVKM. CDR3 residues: CASNPGGEKLFF. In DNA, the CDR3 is TGTGCCAGCAACCCAGGTGGAGAAAAACTGTTTTTT.

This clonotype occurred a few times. CDR3 region: CASSLDPVTDTQYF. The CDR3 DNA reads as TGTGCCAGCAGCTTGGACCCAGTCACAGATACGCAGTATTTT. The chain links TRBV5-5 to TRBJ2-3; D unclear. CDR3 size: 14 residues. V was trimmed by 0 bases and J by 2 bases, leaving 7 bases between them. Germline lookup yields CDR1 SGHKS and CDR2 YYEKEE (reference sequence).

CDR3 sequence reads: CASSPPGQGVIRYF. CDR3 DNA sequence: TGTGCCAGCAGTCCGCCGGGACAGGGAGTTATTCGGTATTTT. The chain carries TRBV6-2 or TRBV6-3 and TRBJ2-3; 9 bases are a match to TRBD1. The germline V gene has CDR1 MNHEY and CDR2 SVGEGT. With 5 bases clipped from V and 14 bases from J, the junction kept 14 bases outside the gene matches. The CDR3 loop spans 14 amino acids.

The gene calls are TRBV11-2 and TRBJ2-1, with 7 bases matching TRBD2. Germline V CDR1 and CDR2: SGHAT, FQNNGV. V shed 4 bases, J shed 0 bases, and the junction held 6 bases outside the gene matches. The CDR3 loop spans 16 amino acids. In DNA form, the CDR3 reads TGTGCCAGCAGCTCCACTAGCGCCATCTCCTACAATGAGCAGTTCTTC. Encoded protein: CASSSTSAISYNEQFF.

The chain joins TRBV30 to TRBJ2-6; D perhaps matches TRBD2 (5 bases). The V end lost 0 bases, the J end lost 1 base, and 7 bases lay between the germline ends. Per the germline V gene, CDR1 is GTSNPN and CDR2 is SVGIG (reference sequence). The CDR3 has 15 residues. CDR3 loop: CAWSVRVSGANVLTF. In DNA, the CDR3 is TGTGCCTGGAGTGTGAGGGTTTCTGGGGCCAACGTCCTGACTTTC.

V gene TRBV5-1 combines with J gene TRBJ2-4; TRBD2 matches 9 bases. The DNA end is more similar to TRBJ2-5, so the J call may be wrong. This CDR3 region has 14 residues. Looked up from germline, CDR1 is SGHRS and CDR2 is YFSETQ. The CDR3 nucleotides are TGCGCCAGCAGCATTGGGACTAGCAGTGGGACCCAGTACTTC. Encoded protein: CASSIGTSSGTQYF.

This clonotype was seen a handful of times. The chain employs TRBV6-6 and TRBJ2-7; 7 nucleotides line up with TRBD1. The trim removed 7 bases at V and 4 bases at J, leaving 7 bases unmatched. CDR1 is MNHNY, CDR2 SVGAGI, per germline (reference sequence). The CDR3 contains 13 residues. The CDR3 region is CASKLGGGYEQYF. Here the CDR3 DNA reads TGTGCCAGCAAGCTAGGGGGCGGATACGAGCAGTACTTC.

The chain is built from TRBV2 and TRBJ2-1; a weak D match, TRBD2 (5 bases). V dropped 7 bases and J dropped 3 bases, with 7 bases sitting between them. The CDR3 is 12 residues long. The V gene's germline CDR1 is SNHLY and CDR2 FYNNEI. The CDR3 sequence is CASTGNYNEQFF. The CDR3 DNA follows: TGTGCCAGCACCGGGAACTACAATGAGCAGTTCTTC.

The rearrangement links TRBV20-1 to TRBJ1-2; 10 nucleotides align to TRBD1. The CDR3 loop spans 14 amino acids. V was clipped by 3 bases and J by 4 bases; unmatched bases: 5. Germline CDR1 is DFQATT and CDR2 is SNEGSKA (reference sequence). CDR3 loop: CSASLGQGGYGYTF. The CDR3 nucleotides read TGCAGTGCTAGTTTAGGACAGGGGGGCTATGGCTACACCTTC.

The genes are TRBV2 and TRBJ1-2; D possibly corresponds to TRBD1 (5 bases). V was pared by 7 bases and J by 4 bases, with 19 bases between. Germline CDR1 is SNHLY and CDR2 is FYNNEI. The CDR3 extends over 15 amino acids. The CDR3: CASTISGQASYGYTF. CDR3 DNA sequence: TGTGCCAGCACGATATCGGGGCAGGCGAGCTATGGCTACACCTTC.

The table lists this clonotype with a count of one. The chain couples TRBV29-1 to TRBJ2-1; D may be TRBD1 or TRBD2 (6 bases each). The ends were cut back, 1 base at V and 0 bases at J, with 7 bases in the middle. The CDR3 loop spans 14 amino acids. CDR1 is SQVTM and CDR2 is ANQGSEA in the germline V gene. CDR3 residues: CSVEAGASYNEQFF. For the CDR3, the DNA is TGCAGCGTTGAAGCGGGGGCCTCCTACAATGAGCAGTTCTTC.

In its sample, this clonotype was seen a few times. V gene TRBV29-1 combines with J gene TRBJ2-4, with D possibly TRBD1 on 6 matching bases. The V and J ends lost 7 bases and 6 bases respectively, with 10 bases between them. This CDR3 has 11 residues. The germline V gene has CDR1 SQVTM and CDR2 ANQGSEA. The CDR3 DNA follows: TGCAGCGCGATACAGGGAAACATTCAGTACTTC. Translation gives CSAIQGNIQYF.

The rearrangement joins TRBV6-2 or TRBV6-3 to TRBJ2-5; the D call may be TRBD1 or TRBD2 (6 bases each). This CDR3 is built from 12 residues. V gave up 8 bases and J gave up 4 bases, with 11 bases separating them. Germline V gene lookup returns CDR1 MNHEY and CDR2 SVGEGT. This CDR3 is CASSTGAETQYF. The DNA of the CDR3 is TGTGCCAGCTCAACGGGGGCAGAGACCCAGTACTTC.

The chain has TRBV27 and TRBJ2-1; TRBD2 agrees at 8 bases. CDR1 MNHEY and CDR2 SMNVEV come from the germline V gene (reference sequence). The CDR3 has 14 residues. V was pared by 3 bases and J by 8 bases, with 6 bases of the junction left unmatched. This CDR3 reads CASSFREGVDEQFF. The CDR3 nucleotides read TGTGCCAGCAGTTTTCGGGAGGGCGTGGATGAGCAGTTCTTC.

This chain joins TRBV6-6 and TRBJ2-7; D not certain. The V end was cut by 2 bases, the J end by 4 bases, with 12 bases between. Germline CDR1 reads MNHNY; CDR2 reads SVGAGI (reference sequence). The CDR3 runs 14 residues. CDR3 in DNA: TGTGCCAGCAGTTACGGCCGGTACCTTTACGAGCAGTACTTC. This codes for CASSYGRYLYEQYF.

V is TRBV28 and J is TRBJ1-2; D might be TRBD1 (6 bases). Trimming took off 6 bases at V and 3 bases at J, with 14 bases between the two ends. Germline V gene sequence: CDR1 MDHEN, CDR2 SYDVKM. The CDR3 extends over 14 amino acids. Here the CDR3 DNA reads TGTGCCAGCAGGCCCCAGGGGCGCGACTATGGCTACACCTTC. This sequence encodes CASRPQGRDYGYTF.

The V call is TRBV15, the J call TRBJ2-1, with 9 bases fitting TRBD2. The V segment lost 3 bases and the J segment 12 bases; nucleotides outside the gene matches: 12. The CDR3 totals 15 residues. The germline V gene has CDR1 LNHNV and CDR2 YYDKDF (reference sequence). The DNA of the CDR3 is TGTGCCACCAGCAGGGCTCAGGGCGGGAGGGCCCCGCAGTTCTTC. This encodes CATSRAQGGRAPQFF.

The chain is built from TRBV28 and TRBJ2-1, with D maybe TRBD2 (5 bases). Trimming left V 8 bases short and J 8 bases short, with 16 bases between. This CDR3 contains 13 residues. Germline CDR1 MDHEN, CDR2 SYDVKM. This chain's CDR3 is CASAGNERDEQFF. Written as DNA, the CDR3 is TGTGCCAGCGCCGGGAATGAGAGGGATGAGCAGTTCTTC.

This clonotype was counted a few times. In nucleotides, the CDR3 is TGTGCCAGCAGCTTCAGACAGGGGGTCGGCTACACCTTC. Translation: CASSFRQGVGYTF. The rearrangement links TRBV7-3 to TRBJ1-2, with TRBD1 matching 9 bases. CDR1 SGHTA and CDR2 FQGTGA come from the germline V gene. There are 13 residues in the CDR3. With V trimmed by 3 bases and J by 8 bases, 4 bases remained unmatched.

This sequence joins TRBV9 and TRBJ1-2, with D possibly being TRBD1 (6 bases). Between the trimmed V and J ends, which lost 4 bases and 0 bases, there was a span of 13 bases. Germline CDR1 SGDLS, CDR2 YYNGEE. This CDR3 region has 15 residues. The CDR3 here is CASSKTGLSNYGYTF. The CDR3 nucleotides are TGTGCCAGCAGCAAAACAGGGCTTTCTAACTATGGCTACACCTTC.

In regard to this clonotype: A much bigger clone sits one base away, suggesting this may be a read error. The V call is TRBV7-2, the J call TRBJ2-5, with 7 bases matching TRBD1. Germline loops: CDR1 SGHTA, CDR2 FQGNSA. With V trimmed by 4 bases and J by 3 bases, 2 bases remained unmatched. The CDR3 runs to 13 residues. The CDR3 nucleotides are TGTGCCAGCAGCTCACAGGGGAAAGAGACCCAGTACTTC. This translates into CASSSQGKETQYF.

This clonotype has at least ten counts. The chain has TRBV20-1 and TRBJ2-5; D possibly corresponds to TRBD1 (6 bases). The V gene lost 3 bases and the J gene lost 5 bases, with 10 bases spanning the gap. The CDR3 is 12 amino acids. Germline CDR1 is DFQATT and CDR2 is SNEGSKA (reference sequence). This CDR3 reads CSASGQGETQYF. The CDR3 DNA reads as TGCAGTGCTAGCGGCCAGGGGGAGACCCAGTACTTC.

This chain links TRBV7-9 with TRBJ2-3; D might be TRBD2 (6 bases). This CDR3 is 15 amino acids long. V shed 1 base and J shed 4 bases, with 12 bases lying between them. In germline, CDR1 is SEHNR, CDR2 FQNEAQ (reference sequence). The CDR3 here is CASSLVLGDSDTQYF. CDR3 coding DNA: TGTGCCAGCAGCTTAGTTTTGGGGGACTCAGATACGCAGTATTTT.

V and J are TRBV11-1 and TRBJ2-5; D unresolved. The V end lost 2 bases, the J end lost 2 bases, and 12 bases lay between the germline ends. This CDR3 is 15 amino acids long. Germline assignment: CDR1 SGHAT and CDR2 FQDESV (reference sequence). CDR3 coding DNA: TGTGCCAGCAGCTTACCGACCGTACATCAAGAGACCCAGTACTTC. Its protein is CASSLPTVHQETQYF.

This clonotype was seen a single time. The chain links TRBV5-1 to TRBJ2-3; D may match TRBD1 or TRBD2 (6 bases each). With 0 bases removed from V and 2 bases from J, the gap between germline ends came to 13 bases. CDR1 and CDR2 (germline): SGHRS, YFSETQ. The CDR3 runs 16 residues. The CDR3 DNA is TGCGCCAGCAGCTTGGAGGGTCGGGGGCACACAGATACGCAGTATTTT. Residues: CASSLEGRGHTDTQYF.

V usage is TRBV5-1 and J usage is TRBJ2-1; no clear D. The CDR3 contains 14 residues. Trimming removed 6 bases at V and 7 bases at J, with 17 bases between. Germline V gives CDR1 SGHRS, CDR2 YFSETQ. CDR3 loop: CASIGERAVNEQFF. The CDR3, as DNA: TGCGCCAGCATTGGGGAAAGGGCCGTAAATGAGCAGTTCTTC. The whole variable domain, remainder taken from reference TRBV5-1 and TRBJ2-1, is KAGVTQTPRYLIKTRGQQVTLSCSPISGHRSVSWYQQTPGQGLQFLFEYFSETQRNKGNFPGRFSGRQFSNSRSEMNVSTLELGDSALYLCASIGERAVNEQFFGPGTRLTVL.

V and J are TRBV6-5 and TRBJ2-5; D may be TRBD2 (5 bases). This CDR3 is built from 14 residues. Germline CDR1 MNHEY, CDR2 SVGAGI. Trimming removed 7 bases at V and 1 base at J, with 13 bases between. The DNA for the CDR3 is TGTGCCAGCACTCCACGGGGAACCCAAGAGACCCAGTACTTC. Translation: CASTPRGTQETQYF.

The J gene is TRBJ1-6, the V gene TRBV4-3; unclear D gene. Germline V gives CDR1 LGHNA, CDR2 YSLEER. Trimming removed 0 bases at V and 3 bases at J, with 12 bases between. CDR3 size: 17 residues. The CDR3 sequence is CASSQESGTGYNSPLHF. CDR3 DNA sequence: TGCGCCAGCAGCCAAGAAAGTGGAACGGGCTATAATTCACCCCTCCACTTT.